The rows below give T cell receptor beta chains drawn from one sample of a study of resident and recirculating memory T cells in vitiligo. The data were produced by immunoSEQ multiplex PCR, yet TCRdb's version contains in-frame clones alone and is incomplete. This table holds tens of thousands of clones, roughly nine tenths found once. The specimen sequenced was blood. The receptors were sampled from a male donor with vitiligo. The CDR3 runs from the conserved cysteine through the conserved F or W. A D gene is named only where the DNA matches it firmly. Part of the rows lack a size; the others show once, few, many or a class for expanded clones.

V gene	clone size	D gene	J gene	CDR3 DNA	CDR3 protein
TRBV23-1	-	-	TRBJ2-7	TGCGCCAGCAGTCAATCTCCGAGGGACAACGTGACCCAGGCTCTCTACGAGCAGTACTTC	CASSQSPRDNVTQALYEQYF
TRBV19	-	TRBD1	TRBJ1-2	TGTGCCAGTAGTAGGACAGGGGACCCTTCCTTAGACGGCTACACCTTC	CASSRTGDPSLDGYTF
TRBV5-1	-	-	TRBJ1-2	TGCGCCAGCAGCCGTAACAGGGACGGCTACACCTTC	CASSRNRDGYTF
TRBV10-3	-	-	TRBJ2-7	TGTGCCATCAGTGAGGGCGGCTACGAGCAGTACTTC	CAISEGGYEQYF
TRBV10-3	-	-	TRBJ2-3	TGTGCCATCAGTTTCCCAGGATCAGATACGCAGTATTTT	CAISFPGSDTQYF
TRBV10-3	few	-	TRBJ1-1	TGTGCCATCACCGCTGCGGAGAACACTGAAGCTTTCTTT	CAITAAENTEAFF
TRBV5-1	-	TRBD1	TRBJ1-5	TGCGCCAGCAGCTTAGGACAGGAAAATCAGCCCCAGCATTTT	CASSLGQENQPQHF
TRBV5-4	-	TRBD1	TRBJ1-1	TGTGCCAGCAGCGGCGGGACAGGGGGATACACTGAAGCTTTCTTT	CASSGGTGGYTEAFF
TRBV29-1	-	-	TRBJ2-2	TGCAGCGTCCTCCCTAGGCGGGCCGGGGAGCTGTTTTTT	CSVLPRRAGELFF
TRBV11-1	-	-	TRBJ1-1	TGTGCCAGCAGCTTAGGACAGCAGGGAAACACTGAAGCTTTCTTT	CASSLGQQGNTEAFF
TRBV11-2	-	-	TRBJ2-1	TGTGCCAGCAGCTTAGCGATTAGAGTTAAGCAGTTCTTC	CASSLAIRVKQFF
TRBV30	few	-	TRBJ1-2	TGTGCCTGGTCTGCCCAGGGGGGCTACACCTTC	CAWSAQGGYTF
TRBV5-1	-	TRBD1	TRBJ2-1	TGCGCCAGCGGGTCTGGGACAGCCTCCTACAATGAGCAGTTCTTC	CASGSGTASYNEQFF
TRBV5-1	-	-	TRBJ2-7	TGCGCCAGCAGCTTGTCGGGGGAAGAAAAGAGAAACGAGCAGTACTTC	CASSLSGEEKRNEQYF
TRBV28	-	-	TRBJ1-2	TGTGCCAGCAGTCGGTCCGATACCTATGGCTACACCTTC	CASSRSDTYGYTF
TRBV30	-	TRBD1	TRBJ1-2	TGTGCCTGGAGCATGACAGGGTCTGGCTACACCTTC	CAWSMTGSGYTF
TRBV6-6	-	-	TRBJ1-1	TGTGCCAGCAGTTACACAGGGAAGAACACTGAAGCTTTCTTT	CASSYTGKNTEAFF
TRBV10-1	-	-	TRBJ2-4	TGCGCCAGCACTCGCTACAGGATTCTAGCCAAAAACATTCAGTACTTC	CASTRYRILAKNIQYF
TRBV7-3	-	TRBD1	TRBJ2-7	TGTGCCAGCAGCTTAACAGCCGGGACAGGTTTATACGAGCAGTACTTC	CASSLTAGTGLYEQYF
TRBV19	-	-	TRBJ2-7	TGTGCCAGTAGTATATACGAAGAGGGAACCTACGAGCAGTACTTC	CASSIYEEGTYEQYF
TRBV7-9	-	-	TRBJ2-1	TGTGCCAGCACCCCCGTGGGGGGCGGGGGACCCCATTTTGGAGAGCAGTTCTTC	CASTPVGGGGPHFGEQFF
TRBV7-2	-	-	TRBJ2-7	TGTGCCAGCAGCCAGGGGAACGACGAGCAGTACTTC	CASSQGNDEQYF
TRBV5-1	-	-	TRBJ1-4	TGCGCCAGCAGCACGGACAGACCTGAAAAACTGTTTTTT	CASSTDRPEKLFF
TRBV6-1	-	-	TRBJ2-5	TGTGCCAGCAGTGAAGTAGTTTTTACGGACCAAGAGACCCAGTACTTC	CASSEVVFTDQETQYF
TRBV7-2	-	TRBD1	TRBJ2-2	TGTGCCAGCGGTCCGGGACAGGGGTTCGGGGAGCTGTTTTTT	CASGPGQGFGELFF
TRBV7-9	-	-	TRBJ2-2	TGTGCCAGCAGCCCGGGGGGCGGAACCGGGGAGCTGTTTTTT	CASSPGGGTGELFF
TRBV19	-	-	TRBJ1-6	TGTGCCAGTAGTATCCACAGGGTCCCGAGGGCTAATTCACCCCTCCACTTT	CASSIHRVPRANSPLHF
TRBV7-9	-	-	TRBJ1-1	TGTGCCAGCAGCTTAGTACCCGGCACTGAAGCTTTCTTT	CASSLVPGTEAFF
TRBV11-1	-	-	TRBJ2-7	TGTGCCAGCAGCTTAGCGACAGGATATCTCTACGAGCAGTACTTC	CASSLATGYLYEQYF
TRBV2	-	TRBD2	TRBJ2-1	TGTGCCAGCAGTCCAAGACTAGCGGGGCTGAATGAGCAGTTCTTC	CASSPRLAGLNEQFF
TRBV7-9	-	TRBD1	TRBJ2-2	TGTGCCAGCAGCAGCCGGGACAGGGACACCGGGGAGCTGTTTTTT	CASSSRDRDTGELFF
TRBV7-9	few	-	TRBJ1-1	TGTGCCAGCAGCGAGGTTATGAACACTGAAGCTTTCTTT	CASSEVMNTEAFF
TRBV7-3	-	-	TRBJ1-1	TGTGCCAGCAGCTCGGTGACAGGAAGGCAAGCTTTCTTT	CASSSVTGRQAFF
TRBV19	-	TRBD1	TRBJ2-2	TGTGCCAGTAGTGCTTCCGGGACAGCGAACACCGGGGAGCTGTTTTTT	CASSASGTANTGELFF
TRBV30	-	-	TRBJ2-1	TGTGCCTGGACCTTGCAGGATGAGCAGTTCTTC	CAWTLQDEQFF
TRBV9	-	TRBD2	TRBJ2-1	TGTGCCAGCAGCGTAGACCCGGGACTAGCGGGGGGGGCCTACAATGAGCAGTTCTTC	CASSVDPGLAGGAYNEQFF
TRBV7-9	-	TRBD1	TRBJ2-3	TGTGCCAGCAGCCCACGGGACAGTGCGAGCACAGATACGCAGTATTTT	CASSPRDSASTDTQYF
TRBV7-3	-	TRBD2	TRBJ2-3	TGTGCCAGCAGCTTAGGGGCTAGCGGGGGGCATTCGGATACGCAGTATTTT	CASSLGASGGHSDTQYF
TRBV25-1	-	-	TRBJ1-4	TGTGCCAGCAGTGGGACAGATAATGAAAAACTGTTTTTT	CASSGTDNEKLFF
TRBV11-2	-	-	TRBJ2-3	TGTGCCAGCAGCTCCCAGGTTAGCACAGATACGCAGTATTTT	CASSSQVSTDTQYF
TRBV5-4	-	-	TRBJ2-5	TGTGCCAGCAGCTTGTTTGGGGGGGCGGGGGAGACCCAGTACTTC	CASSLFGGAGETQYF
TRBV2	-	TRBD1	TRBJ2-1	TGTGCCACCTTAAGGGGGCGCGGCAATGAGCAGTTCTTC	CATLRGRGNEQFF
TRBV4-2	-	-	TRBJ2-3	TGTGCCAGCAGCCAAGAACACAGGGCTAGCACAGATACGCAGTATTTT	CASSQEHRASTDTQYF
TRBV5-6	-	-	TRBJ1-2	TGTGCCAGCAGCTTTGGTCAGGAACCCTATGGCTACACCTTC	CASSFGQEPYGYTF
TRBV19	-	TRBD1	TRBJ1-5	TGTGCCAGTAGTAGAGGGGGACAGGGGTTTACCCAGCCCCAGCATTTT	CASSRGGQGFTQPQHF
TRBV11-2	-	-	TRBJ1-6	TGTGCCAGCAGCTTAGCAGACACCTATAATTCACCCCTCCACTTT	CASSLADTYNSPLHF
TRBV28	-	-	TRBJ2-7	TGTGCCAGCAGTACGTCCCAGTTATACGAGCAGTACTTC	CASSTSQLYEQYF
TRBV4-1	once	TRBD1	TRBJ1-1	TGCGCCAGCAGCCAAGCGACAGGGGGAGGAAACACTGAAGCTTTCTTT	CASSQATGGGNTEAFF
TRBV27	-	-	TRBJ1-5	TGTGCCAGCAGCTATCGGGGGGATCAGCCCCAGCATTTT	CASSYRGDQPQHF
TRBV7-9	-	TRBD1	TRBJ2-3	TGTGCCAGCAGCTTAGGGGACAGGGAGTGGACAGATACGCAGTATTTT	CASSLGDREWTDTQYF
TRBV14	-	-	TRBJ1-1	TGTGCCAGCAGCCAAGATATGGGAGGGTCGTTCACTGAAGCTTTCTTT	CASSQDMGGSFTEAFF
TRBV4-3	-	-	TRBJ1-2	TGCGCCAGCAGCCAAGATAGAGGAAGGAGTAACTATGGCTACACCTTC	CASSQDRGRSNYGYTF
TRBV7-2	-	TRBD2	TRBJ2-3	TGTGCCAGCAGCTCCACGGAGTCTGAGCGGGGATACACAGATACGCAGTATTTT	CASSSTESERGYTDTQYF
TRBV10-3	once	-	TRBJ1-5	TGTGCCATCAGTGAGTTGGAGATCCAGCCCCAGCATTTT	CAISELEIQPQHF
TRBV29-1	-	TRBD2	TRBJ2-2	TGCAGCGTTGAAGATTTCGGGAGGCCCGGGGAGCTGTTTTTT	CSVEDFGRPGELFF
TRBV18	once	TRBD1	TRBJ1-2	TGTGCCAGCTCACCTCAGGCAGGGGGCCCGAACTATGGCTACACCTTC	CASSPQAGGPNYGYTF
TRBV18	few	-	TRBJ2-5	TGTGCCAGCTCACCAAGGAGGGGGCGAGAAGAGACCCAGTACTTC	CASSPRRGREETQYF
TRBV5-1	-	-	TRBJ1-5	TGCGCCAGCAGCTTGGGAGGGAATGGAGCCCAGCATTTT	CASSLGGNGAQHF
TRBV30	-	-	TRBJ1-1	TGTGCCTGGACCCATTCGACAGTGAACACTGAAGCTTTCTTT	CAWTHSTVNTEAFF
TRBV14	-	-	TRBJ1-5	TGTGCCAGCAGCCAAGCGGGGGGCGTCCGACAGCCCCAGCATTTT	CASSQAGGVRQPQHF